This T cell receptor beta chain derives from a study of T cells after yellow fever vaccination (dated by TCRdb to between 2017 and 2020). General notes on the study: Libraries from fractions with low cell numbers were prepared with the SMART-Seq v4 Ultra Low Input RNA kit. To follow T-cell clones before and after primary and booster YFV17D yellow fever vaccination, bulk TCR alpha and beta repertoires were sequenced over time. Two healthy male donors, one aged 18 to 30 and one aged 30 to 39 years, were included in the cohort. Bulk PBMC replicates and cell subsets were isolated from blood drawn at multiple timepoints before and after both primary and secondary immunization. What the work shows at the level of the full study, not this receptor alone: A small fraction of clonotypes showed up in both the CD4 and CD8 compartments, probably as a result of convergent recombination. Because only two donors were included in the study, the extent to which the findings can be generalized is limited. Computational filtering was needed because FACS-sorted repertoires could contain abundant contaminating clonotypes from the bulk population. Most clones expanded after primary vaccination (96% of CD4 and 88% of CD8) were re-detected after the booster, suggesting that broad memory maintenance occurred. The secondary T-cell response was found to be weaker but faster than the primary response, with a peak reached on day 5 rather than on day 15.

This clonotype occurred many times. Its antigen remains undetermined. No qualities accompany the bases; no much larger clone lies one base away. Clipping removes 5 bases from V and 8 bases from J, with 11 as the unmatched junction base count. From a lookup of the germline V gene (reference sequence), CDR1 and CDR2 are DFQATT and SNEGSKA. The CDR3, from cysteine to phenylalanine, totals 15 residues. The retained sequence is limited to the CDR3, 45 bases, with the frame set at the first base. Sequenced using an Illumina NovaSeq 6000. TCR cDNA was synthesized by 5'RACE template switching, through which a universal primer site and unique molecular identifiers were introduced. Priming for cDNA synthesis came from both the TCR alpha and TCR beta constant segments. Library amplification used two PCR steps, and the second PCR step added sample barcodes and sequencing adapters. Sequencing of libraries was done on Illumina HiSeq 2500 (2x100 bp) or NovaSeq (2x150 bp). The original pipeline was this. MIGEC was used to demultiplex reads and collapse the reads into UMI consensus sequences, and MiXCR was used for V(D)J alignment. Vaccine-responding clonotypes were identified with edgeR using replicate PBMC samples, with FDR below 0.01 and a log2 fold change above 5 up to day 15 being required. Bulk clonotypes were assigned CD4 or CD8 identity according to which sequenced CD4 or CD8 repertoire held them at higher abundance. TCRdb reprocessing: public reads trimmed at Q25 with fastp, clones called with MiXCR, in-frame beta chains kept. Entries are consolidated by CDR3 protein sequence, retaining the most common genes and DNA. TCRdb, not the original authors, processed these V and J calls. The sample includes some 350,000 distinct CDR3 sequences, with approximately 4% observed a single time. 24% of the sample lies in the top ten.

The sample's treatment or condition, from its label and the paper: live attenuated yellow fever vaccine strain. At each blood-draw timepoint, two biological replicates of bulk PBMCs were collected. PBMCs were isolated from peripheral blood using a standard Ficoll-Paque protocol. RNA was extracted with TriZol from bulk PBMCs, CD4 and CD8 fractions, and dextramer-positive and dextramer-negative fractions. The chain joins TRBV20-1 to TRBJ2-1; TRBD2 lines up with 11 middle nucleotides. The specimen comprised PBMCs, sampled 5 days after the yellow fever booster vaccination. The clonotype was recovered from a man younger than 35 who received the YFV17D yellow fever vaccine. CDR3 protein: CSALLAGGLSHEQFF. The nucleotide sequence is TGCAGTGCTCTCCTAGCGGGGGGACTAAGTCATGAGCAGTTCTTC.